Reported below is one TCR beta chain. Its cognate antigen has yet to be identified. No qualities accompany the bases; no much larger clone lies one base away. This specimen belongs to a study of CD8+CD57+ T cells in acquired aplastic anemia listed by TCRdb under 2018. Notes on the research overall: Extracted DNA from sorted CD4+ and CD8+ cells averaged approximately 3 ug, ranging from about 0.17 to 27.4 ug. CD8+CD57+ expansion was defined as frequency above the mean frequency observed in healthy subjects. General conclusions and limits of the study: Patients and healthy controls showed no significant difference in CD8+ Simpson's diversity (P=0.060). Fewer than 35 CD8+ CDR3 sequences were found to be shared between patients and controls, but these sequences appeared to be highly expressed in patients and within the immunodominant clones of the patients.

Flow cytometry had shown CD8+CD57+ cell expansion in the patients selected for sequencing. Every patient had severe acquired aplastic anemia, diagnosed using the International Study of Aplastic Anemia and Agranulocytosis and Camitta criteria. At the time blood was sampled, none of the patients had received any therapy. In this study, sorted CD4+ and CD8+ T cells from the blood of healthy subjects and of severe aplastic anemia patients had their TCR repertoires deep-sequenced. Patients were enrolled in the USA under clinicaltrials.gov protocols 00001620, 01623167, 00001397, 00071045, 00081523 and 00961064. Ficoll-Paque density gradient centrifugation was used to isolate peripheral blood mononuclear cells. CD4+ and CD8+ T cells were sorted by FACS or magnetic beads before DNA extraction. The CDR3 numbers 16 residues from cysteine through phenylalanine. The kept DNA is CDR3 alone, 48 bases in frame from the first base. V lost 8 bases and J lost 7 bases; the stretch between them is 26 bases long. The germline V gene encodes CDR1 SNHLY and CDR2 FYNNEI.

Genomic DNA was used as template for profiling of TCR beta VDJ combinations and CDR3 sequences. An Illumina HiSeq 2000 was used for TCR repertoire sequencing. The study's processing was this. TRBV/TRBJ rearrangement plots, CDR3 size and DJ length profiles, and Simpson's diversity index were used to assess repertoires. Whichever DNA sequence was most abundant in the deep sequencing data was defined as the immunodominant clone. CDR3 amino acid sequences were screened for sharing across subjects and were compared with published repertoires and the VDJdb database. The public reads were reprocessed in TCRdb via fastp at Q25 and MiXCR, keeping in-frame beta chains. Identical CDR3 protein sequences are pooled into one entry, listed with their most common genes and DNA. The V and J calls were determined by TCRdb, not by the authors. The sample data list 75,000 to 80,000 distinct CDR3 sequences, and about 70% of these were observed just once. Of the sample, roughly 80% falls within the top ten clones.

The TCR comes from a human donor with aplastic anemia. In this chain, TRBV2 is recombined with TRBJ2-5; the D gene is perhaps TRBD1 or TRBD2, each of them matching over 6 bases. The material sequenced was sorted CD4+, CD8+, or CD8+CD57+ T cells (not recorded which) from PBMCs. The CDR3 amino acid sequence is: CASVIDSGAAPGTQYF. The DNA sequence reads TGTGCCAGCGTCATTGACTCGGGGGCTGCGCCGGGGACCCAGTACTTC.